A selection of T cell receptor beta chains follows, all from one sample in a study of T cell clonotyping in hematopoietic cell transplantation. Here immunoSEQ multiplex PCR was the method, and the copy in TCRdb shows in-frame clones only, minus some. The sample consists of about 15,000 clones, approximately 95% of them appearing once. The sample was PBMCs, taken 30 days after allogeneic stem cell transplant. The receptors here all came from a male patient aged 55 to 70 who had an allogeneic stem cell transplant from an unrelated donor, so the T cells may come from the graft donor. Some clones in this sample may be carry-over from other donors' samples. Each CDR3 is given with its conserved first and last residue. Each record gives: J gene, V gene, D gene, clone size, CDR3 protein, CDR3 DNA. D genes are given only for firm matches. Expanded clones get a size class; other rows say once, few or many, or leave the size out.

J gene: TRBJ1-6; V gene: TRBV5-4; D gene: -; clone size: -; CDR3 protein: CASSTQGSDSPLHF; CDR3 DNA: TGTGCCAGCAGCACTCAGGGGAGTGATTCACCCCTCCACTTT
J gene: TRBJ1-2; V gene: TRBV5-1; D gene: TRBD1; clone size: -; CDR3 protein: CASSSSNRGNYGYTF; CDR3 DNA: TGCGCCAGCAGCTCTTCAAACAGGGGAAACTATGGCTACACCTTC
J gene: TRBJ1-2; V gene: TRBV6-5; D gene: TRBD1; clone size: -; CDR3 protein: CASSYVTGSGNYGYTF; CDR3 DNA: TGTGCCAGCAGTTACGTGACAGGGTCGGGGAACTATGGCTACACCTTC
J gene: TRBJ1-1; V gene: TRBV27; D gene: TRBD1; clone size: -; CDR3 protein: CASSLSGGLGTEAFF; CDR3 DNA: TGTGCCAGCAGTTTATCAGGGGGCCTGGGGACTGAAGCTTTCTTT
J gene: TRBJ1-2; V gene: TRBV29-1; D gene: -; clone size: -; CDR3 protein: CSVDGQSNYGYTF; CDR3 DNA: TGCAGCGTTGACGGACAGTCTAACTATGGCTACACCTTC
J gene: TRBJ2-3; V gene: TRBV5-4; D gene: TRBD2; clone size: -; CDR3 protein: CASSFSGGNTDTQYF; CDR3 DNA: TGTGCCAGCAGCTTTAGCGGGGGGAACACAGATACGCAGTATTTT
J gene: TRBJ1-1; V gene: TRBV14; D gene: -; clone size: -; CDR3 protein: CASSQGRQAFF; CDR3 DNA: TGTGCCAGCAGCCAGGGCAGACAAGCTTTCTTT
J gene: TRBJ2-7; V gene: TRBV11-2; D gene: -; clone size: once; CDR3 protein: CASSLFLDYEQYF; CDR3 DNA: TGTGCCAGCAGCTTATTCTTAGACTACGAGCAGTACTTC
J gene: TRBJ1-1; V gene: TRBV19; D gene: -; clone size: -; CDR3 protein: CASSIQGIPTEAFF; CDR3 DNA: TGTGCCAGTAGTATTCAGGGAATTCCCACTGAAGCTTTCTTT
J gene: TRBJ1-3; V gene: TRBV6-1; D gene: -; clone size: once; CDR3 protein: CASRDPASGNTIYF; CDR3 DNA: TGTGCCAGCAGGGACCCAGCCTCTGGAAACACCATATATTTT
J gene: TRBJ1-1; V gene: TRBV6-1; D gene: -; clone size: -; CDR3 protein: CASRYQGEGAFF; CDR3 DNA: TGTGCCAGCCGATACCAAGGGGAGGGCGCTTTCTTT
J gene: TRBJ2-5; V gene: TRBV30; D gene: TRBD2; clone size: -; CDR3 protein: CAWSSPAGGQETQYF; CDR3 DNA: TGTGCCTGGAGTTCCCCCGCGGGGGGTCAAGAGACCCAGTACTTC
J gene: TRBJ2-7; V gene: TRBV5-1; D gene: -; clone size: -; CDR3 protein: CASSLDPLGFGSHEQYF; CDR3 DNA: TGCGCCAGCAGCTTGGACCCCCTTGGCTTCGGTAGCCACGAGCAGTACTTC
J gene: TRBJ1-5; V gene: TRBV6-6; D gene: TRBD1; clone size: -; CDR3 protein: CASTGTGSVQPQHF; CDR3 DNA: TGTGCCAGCACCGGGACAGGGTCGGTTCAGCCCCAGCATTTT
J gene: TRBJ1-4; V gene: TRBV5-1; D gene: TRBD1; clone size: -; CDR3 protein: CASTGTVGEKLFF; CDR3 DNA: TGCGCCAGTACTGGGACAGTGGGTGAAAAACTGTTTTTT
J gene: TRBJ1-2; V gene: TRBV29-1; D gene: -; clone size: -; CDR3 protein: CSAPDRTNYGYTF; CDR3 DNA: TGCAGCGCACCCGACAGAACTAACTATGGCTACACCTTC
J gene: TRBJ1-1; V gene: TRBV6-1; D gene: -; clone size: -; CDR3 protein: CASSELQVNTEAFF; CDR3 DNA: TGTGCCAGCAGTGAACTACAGGTGAACACTGAAGCTTTCTTT
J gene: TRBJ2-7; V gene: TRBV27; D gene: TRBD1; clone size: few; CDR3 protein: CASSLRTGSVYEQYF; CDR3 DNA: TGTGCCAGCAGTTTAAGGACAGGCTCGGTCTACGAGCAGTACTTC
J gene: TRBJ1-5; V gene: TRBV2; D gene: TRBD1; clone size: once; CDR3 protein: CASSQGDYGNQPQHF; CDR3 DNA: TGTGCCAGCAGTCAGGGGGATTATGGCAATCAGCCCCAGCATTTT
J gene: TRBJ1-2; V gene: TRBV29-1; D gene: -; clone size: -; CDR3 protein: CRVDDNYGYTF; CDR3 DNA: TGCAGAGTTGACGATAACTATGGCTACACCTTC
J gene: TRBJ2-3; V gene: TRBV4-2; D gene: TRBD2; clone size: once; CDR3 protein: CASSQRTSGTTDTQYF; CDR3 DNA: TGTGCCAGCAGCCAACGGACTAGCGGGACCACAGATACGCAGTATTTT
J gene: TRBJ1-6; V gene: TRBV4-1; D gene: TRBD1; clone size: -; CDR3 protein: CASSRTLRTGGSSPLHF; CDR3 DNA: TGCGCCAGCAGCCGCACCCTTAGGACAGGGGGGAGTTCACCCCTCCACTTT
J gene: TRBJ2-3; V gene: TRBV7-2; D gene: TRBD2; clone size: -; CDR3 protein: CASSSQAGSTDTQYF; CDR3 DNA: TGTGCCAGCAGCTCCCAAGCGGGGAGTACAGATACGCAGTATTTT
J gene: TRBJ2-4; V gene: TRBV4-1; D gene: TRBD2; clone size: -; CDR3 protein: CASSPGLARGMAKNIQYF; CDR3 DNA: TGCGCCAGCAGCCCGGGACTAGCGAGAGGGATGGCCAAAAACATTCAGTACTTC
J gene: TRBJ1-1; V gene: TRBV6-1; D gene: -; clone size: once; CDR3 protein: CASSGRAEGTEAFF; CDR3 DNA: TGTGCCAGCAGTGGGAGGGCCGAAGGCACTGAAGCTTTCTTT
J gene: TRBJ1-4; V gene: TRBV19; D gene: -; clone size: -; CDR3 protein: CASSTDAPIKLFF; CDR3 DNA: TGTGCCAGTAGTACGGACGCCCCCATTAAACTGTTTTTT
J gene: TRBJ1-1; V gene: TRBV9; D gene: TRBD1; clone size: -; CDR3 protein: CASSGTGLGTEAFF; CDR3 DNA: TGTGCCAGCAGCGGGACAGGGCTTGGGACTGAAGCTTTCTTT
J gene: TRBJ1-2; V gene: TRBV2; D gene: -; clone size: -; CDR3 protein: CASSDILDGYTF; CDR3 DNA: TGTGCCAGCAGTGATATTCTCGATGGCTACACCTTC
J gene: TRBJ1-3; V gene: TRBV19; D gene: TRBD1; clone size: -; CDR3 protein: CASSKGTANTIYF; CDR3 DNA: TGTGCCAGTAGTAAGGGGACAGCAAACACCATATATTTT
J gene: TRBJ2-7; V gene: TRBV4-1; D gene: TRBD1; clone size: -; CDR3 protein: CASSQRGQGGYEQYF; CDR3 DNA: TGCGCCAGCAGCCAAAGGGGACAGGGTGGCTACGAGCAGTACTTC
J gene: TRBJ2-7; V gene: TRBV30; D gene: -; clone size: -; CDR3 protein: CAWSRGHAFRSYEQYF; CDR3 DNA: TGTGCCTGGAGCCGGGGTCACGCCTTTCGCTCCTACGAGCAGTACTTC
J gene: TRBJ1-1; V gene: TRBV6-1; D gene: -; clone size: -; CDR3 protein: CASSEGGGGIDTEAFF; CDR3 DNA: TGTGCCAGCAGTGAAGGAGGGGGAGGGATCGACACTGAAGCTTTCTTT
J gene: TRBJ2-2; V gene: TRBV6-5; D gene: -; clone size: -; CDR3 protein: CASSLNRNTGELFF; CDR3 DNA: TGTGCCAGCAGTTTAAACAGGAACACCGGGGAGCTGTTTTTT
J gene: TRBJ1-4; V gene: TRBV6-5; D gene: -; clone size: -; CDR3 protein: CASSIQGSVGEKLFF; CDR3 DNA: TGTGCCAGCAGTATACAGGGTTCGGTAGGGGAAAAACTGTTTTTT
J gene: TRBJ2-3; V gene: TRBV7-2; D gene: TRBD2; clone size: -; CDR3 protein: CASSLALAGGTDTQYF; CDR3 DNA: TGTGCCAGCAGCTTAGCGCTAGCGGGGGGCACAGATACGCAGTATTTT
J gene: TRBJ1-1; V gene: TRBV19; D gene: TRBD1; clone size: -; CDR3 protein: CASSPNRDRVKAFF; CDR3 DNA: TGTGCCAGTAGTCCCAACCGGGACAGAGTAAAAGCTTTCTTT
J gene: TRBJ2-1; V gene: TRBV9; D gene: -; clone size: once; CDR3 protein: CASSVGGVGSYNEQFF; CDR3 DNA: TGTGCCAGCAGCGTAGGGGGGGTAGGGTCCTACAATGAGCAGTTCTTC
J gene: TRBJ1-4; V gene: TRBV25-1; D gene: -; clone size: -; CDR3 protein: CATSRGDEKLFF; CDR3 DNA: TGTGCCACCTCTCGGGGGGACGAAAAACTGTTTTTT
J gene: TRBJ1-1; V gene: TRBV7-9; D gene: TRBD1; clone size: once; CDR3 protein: CASSVGQGPLNTEAFF; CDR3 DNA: TGTGCCAGCAGCGTGGGACAGGGACCTTTGAACACTGAAGCTTTCTTT
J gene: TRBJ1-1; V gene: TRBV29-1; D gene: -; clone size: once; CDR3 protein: CSVEGLRRVNTEAFF; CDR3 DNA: TGCAGCGTGGAGGGGCTGAGGAGGGTGAACACTGAAGCTTTCTTT
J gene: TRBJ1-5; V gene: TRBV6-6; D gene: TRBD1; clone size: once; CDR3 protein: CASSYADRGRQPQHF; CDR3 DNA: TGTGCCAGCAGTTACGCTGACAGGGGGCGGCAGCCCCAGCATTTT
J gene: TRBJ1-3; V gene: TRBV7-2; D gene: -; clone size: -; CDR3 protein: CASSLGVGRGGNTIYF; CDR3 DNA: TGTGCCAGCAGCTTAGGTGTGGGGCGCGGAGGAAACACCATATATTTT
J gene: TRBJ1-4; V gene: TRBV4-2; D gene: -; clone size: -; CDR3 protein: CASSPNREKLFF; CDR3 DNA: TGTGCCAGCAGCCCAAACAGGGAAAAACTGTTTTTT
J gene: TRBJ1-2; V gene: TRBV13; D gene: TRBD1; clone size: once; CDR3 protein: CASRDRGSIPGYTF; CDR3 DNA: TGTGCCAGCAGGGACAGGGGAAGTATTCCTGGCTACACCTTC
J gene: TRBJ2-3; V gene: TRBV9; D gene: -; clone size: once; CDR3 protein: CASSAGDIDTDTQYF; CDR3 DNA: TGTGCCAGCAGCGCGGGGGACATAGACACAGATACGCAGTATTTT
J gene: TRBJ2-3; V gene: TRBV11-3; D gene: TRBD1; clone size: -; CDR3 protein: CASSLGTGQGRNTDTQYF; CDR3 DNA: TGTGCCAGCAGCTTAGGGACGGGACAGGGCCGGAACACAGATACGCAGTATTTT
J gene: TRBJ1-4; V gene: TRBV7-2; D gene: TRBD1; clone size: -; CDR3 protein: CASSPRQGFEKLFF; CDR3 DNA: TGTGCCAGCAGCCCCAGACAGGGCTTCGAAAAACTGTTTTTT